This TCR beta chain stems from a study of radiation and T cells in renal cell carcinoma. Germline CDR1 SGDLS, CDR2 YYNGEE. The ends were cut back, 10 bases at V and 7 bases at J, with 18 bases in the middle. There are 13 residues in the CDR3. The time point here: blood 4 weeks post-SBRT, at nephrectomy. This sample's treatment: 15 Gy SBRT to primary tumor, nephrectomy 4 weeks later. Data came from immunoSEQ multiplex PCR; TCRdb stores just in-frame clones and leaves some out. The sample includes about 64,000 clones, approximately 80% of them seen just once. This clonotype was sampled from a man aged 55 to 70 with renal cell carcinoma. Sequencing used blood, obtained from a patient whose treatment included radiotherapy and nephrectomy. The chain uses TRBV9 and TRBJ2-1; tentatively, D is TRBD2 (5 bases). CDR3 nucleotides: TGTGCCTCCAACCGAGGGCCCTCGAATGAGCAGTTCTTC. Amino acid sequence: CASNRGPSNEQFF.